The T cell receptor (beta chain) under discussion was sequenced for a study of blood T cell repertoires in COVID-19. The study drew participants aged about 18 to 90 years from approximately 25 US areas. Researchers sorted participants into cohorts using their self-reported clinical history. The CDR3 has 13 amino acids. Germline CDR1 is LNHNV and CDR2 is YYDKDF (reference sequence). V was trimmed by 3 bases and J by 6 bases, leaving 11 bases between them. Generated by immunoSEQ multiplex PCR, the TCRdb table keeps only in-frame clones and is missing some. Among about 410,000 clones listed, about nine tenths were seen once.

The receptor comes from a woman aged 30 to 39 who had recovered from COVID-19. The chain is built from TRBV15 and TRBJ1-2, with D perhaps matching TRBD1 (5 bases). The sequencing sample was made of PBMCs or T cells enriched from blood (not recorded which). CDR3 protein: CATSRTVGNGYTF. Written as DNA, the CDR3 is TGTGCCACCAGCAGGACAGTAGGGAATGGCTACACCTTC.